These 28 T cell receptor beta chains were sequenced from one sample in a study of identical twins. TCRdb reanalysed the 5' RACE reads using MiXCR and keeps one entry per CDR3 protein. The sample contains about 890,000 distinct CDR3 sequences, roughly an eighth of which appear only once. A further study also used this sample, focusing on yellow fever vaccine responses in identical twins.

Input material: PBMCs. These receptors were collected from a woman under 30 in good health.

This clonotype was seen many times. The chain employs TRBV12-3 or TRBV12-4 and TRBJ1-1; D not resolved. The length of the CDR3 is 10 residues. V was trimmed by 5 bases and J by 10 bases, leaving 8 bases between them. The CDR3 nucleotides are TGTGCCAGCAGTATCGGGCCAGCTTTCTTT. It encodes CASSIGPAFF.

This clonotype was recorded a few times. The rearrangement links TRBV4-1 to TRBJ2-5; a weak D match, TRBD1 (5 bases). The CDR3 has 16 amino acids. Trimming left V 0 bases short and J 2 bases short, with 13 bases between. Germline values: CDR1 MGHRA, CDR2 YSYEKL. In nucleotides, the CDR3 is TGCGCCAGCAGCCAAGACCAGTCAGGGTGGCAAGAGACCCAGTACTTC. It specifies CASSQDQSGWQETQYF.

This clonotype was counted only a few times. One end of the junction is discordant with germline, which a read error may explain. The chain joins TRBV4-2 to TRBJ1-2; 10 nucleotides match TRBD1. From germline, CDR1 is LGHNA and CDR2 YNFKEQ. This CDR3 has 13 amino acids. The CDR3 DNA sequence: TGTGCCAGCAGGCAAGACAGGGGGCTTGGCTACACCTTC. Encoded protein: CASRQDRGLGYTF.

This clonotype was detected a few times. One end of the junction varies from germline; a read error may be responsible. The J gene is TRBJ2-7, the V gene TRBV19; D is perhaps TRBD2 (5 bases). The CDR3 has 13 amino acids. Germline values: CDR1 LNHDA, CDR2 SQIVND (reference sequence). The CDR3 loop reads CASSRVLGRQIHF. CDR3 bases: TGTGCCAGTAGTAGGGTACTAGGACGTCAAATTCATTTC.

With respect to this clonotype: One end of the junction does not line up with germline, which may come from a read error. The chain carries TRBV5-1 and TRBJ2-5; 9 bases are shared with TRBD1. The CDR3 consists of 15 residues. In germline, CDR1 is SGHRS, CDR2 YFSETQ. The chain's CDR3 is CASSAGTGNMETQNF. CDR3 coding DNA: TGCGCCAGCTCTGCCGGGACAGGGAATATGGAGACCCAGAACTTC.

CDR3 DNA sequence: TGTGCCAGCACGGACTATAAGACCGGGGAGCTGTTTTTT. Encoded protein: CASTDYKTGELFF. The rearrangement uses TRBV6-1 and TRBJ2-2; D possibly corresponds to TRBD2 (6 bases). V gave up 7 bases and J gave up 5 bases, with 11 bases separating them. CDR1 is MNHNS, CDR2 SASEGT, per germline. The CDR3 loop spans 13 amino acids.

This clonotype turned up a few times. The rearrangement links TRBV27 to TRBJ2-2; D might be TRBD2 (6 bases). CDR3 size: 16 residues. CDR1 is MNHEY, CDR2 SMNVEV, per germline (reference sequence). V shed 8 bases and J shed 5 bases, with 21 bases lying between them. CDR3 region: CASGGPLSGVTGELFF. CDR3 coding DNA: TGTGCCAGCGGTGGGCCCCTTTCGGGGGTGACCGGGGAGCTGTTTTTT.

This clonotype turned up a few times. J is TRBJ1-2 and V is TRBV11-2; possibly TRBD1 for D (5 bases). V was trimmed by 7 bases and J by 1 base, leaving 16 bases between them. The V gene's germline CDR1 is SGHAT and CDR2 FQNNGV. The CDR3 length is 15 residues. The CDR3 spells CASTLRRDGNYGYTF. The CDR3 nucleotides are TGTGCCAGCACCCTGCGCCGGGACGGTAACTATGGCTACACCTTC. Using reference TRBV11-2 and TRBJ1-2 for the parts outside the CDR3, the full variable domain is EAGVAQSPRYKIIEKRQSVAFWCNPISGHATLYWYQQILGQGPKLLIQFQNNGVVDDSQLPKDRFSAERLKGVDSTLKIQPAKLEDSAVYLCASTLRRDGNYGYTFGSGTRLTVV.

This clonotype was picked up many times. The chain joins TRBV4-2 to TRBJ2-5, with D perhaps given as TRBD1 or TRBD2 (5 bases each). The germline V gene has CDR1 LGHNA and CDR2 YNFKEQ. This CDR3 spans 15 amino acids. Trimming shortened V by 4 bases and J by 4 bases, and 16 bases separated the two germline ends. In DNA form, the CDR3 reads TGTGCCAGCAGCCGCCCCGGGACCGAAGGAGAGACCCAGTACTTC. Its protein is CASSRPGTEGETQYF.

This clonotype was found a few times. This chain connects TRBV20-1 to TRBJ1-6, with D uncertain. Trimming stripped 3 bases from V and 2 bases from J, with 8 bases between. The CDR3 is 14 amino acids. CDR1 and CDR2 from the germline V gene are DFQATT and SNEGSKA (reference sequence). The CDR3 DNA follows: TGCAGTGCTAGGCCCGGGACCTATAATTCACCCCTCCACTTT. Its protein is CSARPGTYNSPLHF.

The chain uses TRBV11-2 and TRBJ2-1, with TRBD2 identical over 10 bases. This CDR3 is built from 19 residues. Germline-derived CDR1 and CDR2 are SGHAT and FQNNGV. Trimming at V came to 2 bases and at J to 4 bases, leaving 14 bases not matched to a gene. CDR3 residues: CASSLFPAGGPREYNEQFF. In DNA form, the CDR3 reads TGTGCCAGCAGCTTATTCCCAGCGGGAGGGCCGAGGGAGTACAATGAGCAGTTCTTC.

The chain joins TRBV25-1 to TRBJ2-3, with D possibly TRBD2 on 6 matching bases. V was cut by 6 bases and J by 0 bases, with 10 bases left in between. CDR3 size: 14 residues. CDR1 MGHDK and CDR2 SYGVNS come from the germline V gene. The CDR3 DNA sequence: TGTGCCAGCAGGCGGGGCCTAAGCACAGATACGCAGTATTTT. Protein sequence: CASRRGLSTDTQYF.

This clonotype was counted between two and nine times. The rearrangement joins TRBV3-1 to TRBJ1-1; possibly TRBD1 for D (5 bases). In germline, CDR1 is LGHDT, CDR2 YNNKEL (reference sequence). V lost 8 bases to trimming and J lost 4 bases, with 14 bases between them. The CDR3 is 13 amino acids. The CDR3 is CASGQGGSTEAFF. The CDR3 DNA is TGTGCCAGCGGGCAGGGAGGAAGCACTGAAGCTTTCTTT.

This clonotype was observed a few times. The chain combines TRBV4-2 with TRBJ2-3, with D perhaps matching TRBD1 or TRBD2 (6 bases each). CDR1 is LGHNA and CDR2 is YNFKEQ in the germline V gene. V was trimmed by 1 base and J by 4 bases, leaving 21 bases between them. CDR3 length: 18 residues. The CDR3, as DNA: TGTGCCAGCAGCCAAGGAAGAGCGAGGGGGGCAAAGGCAGATACGCAGTATTTT. It translates to CASSQGRARGAKADTQYF.

The V gene is TRBV10-2, the J gene TRBJ2-7; no clear D gene. Germline-derived CDR1 and CDR2 are WSHSY and SAAADI. The V end lost 0 bases, the J end lost 0 bases, and 6 bases lay between the germline ends. CDR3 size: 14 residues. CDR3: CASSESTPSYEQYF. CDR3 sequence (DNA): TGCGCCAGCAGTGAGTCCACGCCCTCCTACGAGCAGTACTTC.

This clonotype turned up a few times. This chain connects TRBV10-3 to TRBJ2-2; 8 nucleotides match TRBD2. Per the germline V gene, CDR1 is ENHRY and CDR2 is SYGVKD. Unmatched junction bases numbered 6, after V lost 6 bases and J lost 3 bases. The CDR3 length is 15 residues. The CDR3 loop reads CAIRESGSHTGELFF. The CDR3 coding sequence is TGTGCCATCAGGGAGAGCGGGAGCCACACCGGGGAGCTGTTTTTT.

The genes are TRBV20-1 and TRBJ2-7, with 14 bases aligning to TRBD2. The CDR3 has 15 amino acids. CDR1 is DFQATT and CDR2 is SNEGSKA in the germline V gene (reference sequence). Germline trimming cut 0 bases from V and 4 bases from J; bases unmatched to any gene: 2. CDR3 nucleotide sequence: TGCAGTGCTAGAGATGGGACTAGCGGGAGTTACGAGCAGTACTTC. Translation: CSARDGTSGSYEQYF.

In its sample, this clonotype was seen a few times. The chain carries TRBV28 and TRBJ1-1; 12 nucleotides match TRBD1. The CDR3 loop spans 14 amino acids. Germline V gene data show CDR1 as MDHEN and CDR2 as SYDVKM. The CDR3 is CATWGDRGHFGAFF. The DNA of the CDR3 is TGTGCTACCTGGGGGGACAGGGGGCATTTTGGAGCTTTCTTT.

The chain recombines TRBV7-9 with TRBJ2-1; maybe TRBD1 (6 bases). The CDR3 has 14 residues. V lost 7 bases to trimming and J lost 2 bases, with 12 bases between them. Germline assignment: CDR1 SEHNR and CDR2 FQNEAQ (reference sequence). The CDR3 spells CASTRGVPYNEQFF. The CDR3 DNA reads as TGTGCCAGCACCAGGGGAGTTCCCTACAATGAGCAGTTCTTC.

In this sample, this clonotype turned up a few times. V and J are TRBV5-4 and TRBJ2-3; TRBD2 matches 9 bases. The CDR3 contains 16 residues. Per germline, CDR1 SGHNT and CDR2 YYREEE (reference sequence). With 4 bases clipped from V and 4 bases from J, the junction kept 10 bases outside the gene matches. The CDR3 DNA is TGTGCCAGCAGCCCGGGCGGGACTAGCCGATCAGATACGCAGTATTTT. Its translation is CASSPGGTSRSDTQYF.

This clonotype appeared a few times. This chain connects TRBV10-2 to TRBJ2-3; D unclear. The V end was cut by 0 bases, the J end by 1 base, with 11 bases between. CDR3 length equals 16 residues. The germline V gene has CDR1 WSHSY and CDR2 SAAADI. CDR3 bases: TGCGCCAGCAGTGAGTCGAGTTCGGGCGGCACAGATACGCAGTATTTT. Translating gives CASSESSSGGTDTQYF.

The V gene is TRBV5-1, the J gene TRBJ2-2, with 7 bases fitting TRBD1. Trimming at V came to 4 bases and at J to 6 bases, leaving 6 bases not matched to a gene. Germline V gene data show CDR1 as SGHRS and CDR2 as YFSETQ. This CDR3 has 14 residues. CDR3 region: CASSAGQDAGELFF. CDR3 DNA sequence: TGCGCCAGCAGCGCAGGACAGGACGCCGGGGAGCTGTTTTTT.

The chain combines TRBV12-3 or TRBV12-4 with TRBJ2-4, with a possible D match to TRBD1 (6 bases). V was clipped by 4 bases and J by 2 bases, with 15 bases between them. The CDR3 totals 16 residues. The CDR3 region has the DNA TGTGCCAGCAGTTACACAGGGAAAGGGACCAAAAACATTCAGTACTTC. It yields the protein CASSYTGKGTKNIQYF.

The chain carries TRBV6-5 and TRBJ2-1, with D maybe TRBD1 (6 bases). CDR1 and CDR2 (germline): MNHEY, SVGAGI. Trimming removed 4 bases at V and 8 bases at J, with 18 bases between. The CDR3 covers 15 residues. CDR3 nucleotide sequence: TGTGCCAGCAGTTCAACCCTTACAGGGAACGATGAGCAGTTCTTC. It is translated as CASSSTLTGNDEQFF.

The rearrangement joins TRBV2 to TRBJ2-3, with 7 bases lining up with TRBD2. Germline V gene lookup returns CDR1 SNHLY and CDR2 FYNNEI. CDR3 length: 16 amino acids. The J segment lost 2 bases and the V segment lost 7 bases, leaving 12 bases of the junction unmatched. CDR3 amino acids: CASTSSREGPTDTQYF. CDR3 DNA: TGTGCCAGCACGTCCAGCAGGGAGGGTCCCACAGATACGCAGTATTTT.

This chain connects TRBV10-3 to TRBJ2-3, with D maybe TRBD2 (5 bases). Trimming removed 10 bases at V and 0 bases at J, with 17 bases between. CDR1 and CDR2 from the germline V gene are ENHRY and SYGVKD. The CDR3 consists of 15 residues. The DNA of the CDR3 is TGTGCCACATCCTCTAGCCGTTCCAGCACAGATACGCAGTATTTT. As protein: CATSSSRSSTDTQYF.

This clonotype was recorded many times. Compared with germline, one end of the junction differs, possibly owing to a read error. The chain employs TRBV5-1 and TRBJ1-5; 7 positions agree with TRBD1. This CDR3 region has 15 residues. Germline V gene lookup returns CDR1 SGHRS and CDR2 YFSETQ. The CDR3 DNA sequence: TGTGCCAGCAGTCCCAGGGGGGGTGGCAATCAGCCCCAGCATTTT. As protein: CASSPRGGGNQPQHF.

The chain links TRBV23-1 to TRBJ2-3; tentative D call: TRBD2 (5 bases). TRBV23-1 is an ORF, with its function uncertain. Deletions cut 0 bases from V and 0 bases from J, with 10 bases between. This CDR3 contains 16 residues. In DNA form, the CDR3 reads TGCGCCAGCAGTCAATCATTCAGGAGGAGCACAGATACGCAGTATTTT. Translated: CASSQSFRRSTDTQYF.